Following are 22 T cell receptor beta chains from one sample sequenced in a study of metastatic and nonmetastatic thyroid tumors. Ahead of thyroid surgery, no patient had received treatment of any kind. MiXCR was used by TCRdb to re-call the PCR reads. The sample contains 50,000 or so clones, approximately 15% of which appear only once. The specimen was blood. These receptors were obtained from a female donor with papillary thyroid cancer or a benign thyroid nodule (not recorded which). Some clones in this sample may be carry-over from other donors' samples.

There are many counts of this clone. The rearrangement uses TRBV28 and TRBJ1-1; D is unclear. Germline V lookup: CDR1 MDHEN, CDR2 SYDVKM. There are 11 residues in the CDR3. V was trimmed by 5 bases and J by 11 bases, leaving 12 bases between them. CDR3 region: CASSLGLGAFF. The CDR3 nucleotides are TGTGCCAGCAGTCTAGGACTGGGGGCTTTCTTT.

The chain joins TRBV28 to TRBJ1-2, with a tentative D call TRBD1 (5 bases). This CDR3 has 13 amino acids. Between the trimmed V and J ends, which lost 8 bases and 0 bases, there was a span of 10 bases. Germline values: CDR1 MDHEN, CDR2 SYDVKM. The CDR3 nucleotides read TGTGCCAGCGGGTCGACAGCTAACTATGGCTACACCTTC. As protein: CASGSTANYGYTF.

This clone was recorded many times. The rearrangement links TRBV4-2 to TRBJ2-3; D call uncertain. The CDR3 contains 14 residues. Trimming removed 2 bases at V and 2 bases at J, with 8 bases between. Germline V gives CDR1 LGHNA, CDR2 YNFKEQ. CDR3 in amino acids: CASSQMQDTDTQYF. Here the CDR3 DNA reads TGTGCCAGCAGCCAAATGCAGGACACAGATACGCAGTATTTT.

This clone was observed at least ten times. This chain links TRBV6-4 with TRBJ2-7; TRBD1 is a possible D gene (5 bases). The CDR3 is 13 residues long. With 3 bases removed from V and 3 bases from J, the gap between germline ends came to 9 bases. The V gene's germline CDR1 is MRHNA and CDR2 SNTAGT. The CDR3 loop reads CASSDGDSYEQYF. The CDR3 coding sequence is TGTGCCAGCAGTGATGGAGACAGCTACGAGCAGTACTTC.

This clone came up many times. This rearrangement joins TRBV27 to TRBJ2-1, with 14 bases identical to TRBD2. This CDR3 has 14 amino acids. With 9 bases clipped from V and 8 bases from J, the junction kept 6 bases outside the gene matches. Per the germline V gene, CDR1 is MNHEY and CDR2 is SMNVEV (reference sequence). CDR3 nucleotides: TGTGCCAGTCAGCCGGGACTAGCGGGAGATGAGCAGTTCTTC. Protein product: CASQPGLAGDEQFF.

This clone was recorded a few times. The chain is built from TRBV6-1 and TRBJ2-7, with D tentatively TRBD1 (5 bases). The germline gives CDR1 MNHNS, CDR2 SASEGT. The germline V and J ends were trimmed by 5 bases and 6 bases, with 14 bases remaining between them. The CDR3 contains 13 residues. This CDR3 is CASSWARDAEQYF. As DNA, the CDR3 is TGTGCCAGCAGTTGGGCCAGGGATGCCGAGCAGTACTTC.

This clone came up many times. The chain recombines TRBV6-5 with TRBJ1-6; D is ambiguous. CDR3 size: 14 residues. With 2 bases removed from V and 13 bases from J, the gap between germline ends came to 15 bases. Germline loops: CDR1 MNHEY, CDR2 SVGAGI. The CDR3: CASSYRRASWPLHF. The CDR3 DNA is TGTGCCAGCAGTTACCGGAGGGCTTCGTGGCCCCTCCACTTT.

This clone was counted at least ten times. The chain employs TRBV2 and TRBJ2-2; 7 nucleotides align to TRBD2. Germline V gene sequence: CDR1 SNHLY, CDR2 FYNNEI. The trim removed 8 bases at V and 7 bases at J, leaving 7 bases unmatched. CDR3 size: 13 residues. The CDR3 region has the DNA TGTGCCAGCGAGGCGGGAGTTTTCGGGGAGCTGTTTTTT. It is translated as CASEAGVFGELFF.

This clone was seen many times. The chain has TRBV30 and TRBJ2-7; TRBD2 might be the D (6 bases). Per germline, CDR1 GTSNPN and CDR2 SVGIG (reference sequence). V lost 0 bases, J lost 5 bases, and 17 bases lay in between. This CDR3 region has 15 residues. The CDR3 DNA reads as TGTGCCTGGAGTGTAGGAGGGAGTCCCCTACACGAGCAGTACTTC. Encoded protein: CAWSVGGSPLHEQYF.

For this clone: One end of the junction is discordant with germline, which a read error may explain. The chain has TRBV24-1 and TRBJ2-4, with D perhaps matching TRBD2 (6 bases). There are 17 residues in the CDR3. From germline, CDR1 is KGHDR and CDR2 SFDVKD. The CDR3 bases are TGTGCCACCAGTGAACCATCGGAAAGGGGAGGCAAAAACATTAAGTACTTC. Translation gives CATSEPSERGGKNIKYF.

This rearrangement joins TRBV12-3 or TRBV12-4 to TRBJ2-7; D unresolved. CDR3 length equals 12 residues. The V end lost 5 bases, the J end lost 2 bases, and 7 bases lay between the germline ends. The DNA for the CDR3 is TGTGCCAGCAGTCCCCAGACCTACGAGCAGTACTTC. Translated, it gives CASSPQTYEQYF.

The rearrangement uses TRBV4-2 and TRBJ1-2, with TRBD1 as a possible D gene (5 bases). The germline V gene has CDR1 LGHNA and CDR2 YNFKEQ. The V end lost 0 bases, the J end lost 0 bases, and 8 bases lay between the germline ends. The CDR3 consists of 15 residues. CDR3 amino acids: CASSQDRVSNYGYTF. The DNA of the CDR3 is TGTGCCAGCAGCCAAGACAGGGTTTCTAACTATGGCTACACCTTC.

V gene TRBV20-1 combines with J gene TRBJ1-2, with TRBD1 identical over 7 bases. Germline V gives CDR1 DFQATT, CDR2 SNEGSKA (reference sequence). This CDR3 region has 13 residues. J gave up 4 bases and V 0 bases, and 2 bases lay outside the gene matches. The CDR3: CSAREGGGYGYTF. The CDR3 bases are TGCAGTGCTAGAGAAGGGGGCGGCTATGGCTACACCTTC.

At least ten counts were recorded for this clone. The sample carries other DNA sequences with the same CDR3. The rearrangement links TRBV12-3 or TRBV12-4 to TRBJ2-1, with D perhaps TRBD1 or TRBD2 (5 bases each). There are 14 residues in the CDR3. Trimming left V 5 bases short and J 6 bases short, with 14 bases between. CDR3 coding DNA: TGTGCCAGCAGTGTCGGGACGGCCGTCAATGAGCAGTTCTTC. Its protein product is CASSVGTAVNEQFF.

This clone was counted at least ten times. The chain links TRBV20-1 to TRBJ2-1; TRBD2 aligns across 12 bases. The germline gives CDR1 DFQATT, CDR2 SNEGSKA (reference sequence). J gave up 6 bases and V 0 bases, and 9 bases lay outside the gene matches. The CDR3 runs 17 residues. The CDR3 nucleotides read TGCAGTGCTAGAGACCCTAGCGGGAGGGCCTACAGCAATGAGCAGTTCTTC. Its translation is CSARDPSGRAYSNEQFF.

The chain links TRBV7-9 to TRBJ1-2; TRBD1 might be the D (6 bases). The CDR3 consists of 13 residues. V was pared by 5 bases and J by 3 bases, with 10 bases between. The germline V gene encodes CDR1 SEHNR and CDR2 FQNEAQ (reference sequence). Written as DNA, the CDR3 is TGTGCCAGCAGCCAAAAGGGGGACTATGGCTACACCTTC. Its translation is CASSQKGDYGYTF.

This clone was detected ten times or more. This specimen includes other DNA sequences encoding the same CDR3. This sequence joins TRBV2 and TRBJ2-1; 9 bases are a match to TRBD1. Germline V gene data show CDR1 as SNHLY and CDR2 as FYNNEI. This CDR3 has 13 residues. Trimming removed 6 bases from V and 7 bases from J; junction bases left unmatched: 4. For the CDR3, the DNA is TGTGCCAGCAGAGCCGGACAGGGGAATGAGCAGTTCTTC. Protein sequence: CASRAGQGNEQFF.

This clone was detected only a few times. Germline is not matched at one junction end, which may reflect a read error. This rearrangement joins TRBV6-5 to TRBJ1-4, with a weak D call TRBD1 (5 bases). The CDR3 contains 13 residues. CDR1 and CDR2 from the germline V gene are MNHEY and SVGAGI. CDR3 in amino acids: CTSSNGHVEKLFF. The CDR3, as DNA: TGTACCAGCAGTAATGGACACGTAGAAAAACTGTTTTTT.

This clone was seen a few times. V usage is TRBV6-1 and J usage is TRBJ1-5; no clear D. The length of the CDR3 is 12 residues. Trimming took 1 base from V and 6 from J, leaving 4 bases between them. From germline, CDR1 is MNHNS and CDR2 SASEGT. The CDR3 is CASSEGFQPQHF. CDR3 in DNA: TGTGCCAGCAGTGAAGGGTTTCAGCCCCAGCATTTT.

Comment on this clone: A clone one base away is much larger, so this may be a read error. The rearrangement uses TRBV6-1 and TRBJ2-7, with a possible D match to TRBD2 (5 bases). In germline, CDR1 is MNHNS, CDR2 SASEGT. The CDR3 consists of 12 residues. The CDR3 DNA is TGTGCCAGCGGAGGACCCAGGCGCGAGCATTACTTC. It yields the protein CASGGPRREHYF.

The DNA of the CDR3 is TGTGCCAGCTCCAGGTCTAGCGGGAGGGCGGAGACCCAGTACTTC. Its protein product is CASSRSSGRAETQYF. The chain combines TRBV5-4 with TRBJ2-5, with 12 bases aligning to TRBD2. The CDR3 extends over 15 amino acids. After removal of 7 bases from V and 5 bases from J, the junction contained 9 bases not matched to a gene. Germline CDR1 is SGHNT and CDR2 is YYREEE (reference sequence).

Worth noting for this clone: The missing conserved phenylalanine or tryptophan at the end of this CDR3 makes a read error likely. This chain uses TRBV28 with TRBJ1-1; D is undetermined. CDR3 size: 14 residues. The germline V gene encodes CDR1 MDHEN and CDR2 SYDVKM. V lost 4 bases and J lost 0, with 9 bases in between. CDR3 coding DNA: TGTGCCAGCAGTTCCAGGTTCATGAACACTGAAGCTTTCTCT. Translation: CASSSRFMNTEAFS.